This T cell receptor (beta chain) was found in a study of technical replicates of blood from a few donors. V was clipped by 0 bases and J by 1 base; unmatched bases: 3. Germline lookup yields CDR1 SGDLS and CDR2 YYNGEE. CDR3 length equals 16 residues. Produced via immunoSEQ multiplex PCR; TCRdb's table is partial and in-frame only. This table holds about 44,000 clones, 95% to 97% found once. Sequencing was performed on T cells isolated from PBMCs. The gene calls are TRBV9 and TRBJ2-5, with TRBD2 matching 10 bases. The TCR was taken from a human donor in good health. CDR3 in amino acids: CASSVGTSGTQETQYF. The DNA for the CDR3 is TGTGCCAGCAGCGTAGGGACTAGCGGCACCCAAGAGACCCAGTACTTC.